The sequence of this T cell receptor beta chain was determined in a study of shared clonotypes between healthy human individuals. Deep level was the assay's run setting. The table came from immunoSEQ multiplex PCR; TCRdb's copy has only in-frame clones and leaves some out. The table lists roughly 2.5 million clones, approximately 94% of them singletons. Concerning this clone itself: The antigen is unknown.

Those who donated, Caucasian adults without exception, all lived in Nashville, Tennessee. Investigators divided CD4+ cells into CD45RA+ naive and CD45RA-negative memory subsets. Regarding the study as a whole: Only blood underwent sampling, and tissue repertoires likely differ.

The CDR3 covers 18 residues. With 2 bases clipped from V and 0 bases from J, the junction kept 9 bases outside the gene matches. Per germline, CDR1 SGHDT and CDR2 YYEEEE. The TCR was taken from a man younger than 30 in good health. This chain connects TRBV5-6 to TRBJ2-1; 9 bases map to TRBD2. The sequenced material came from naive CD4+ T cells sorted from blood. Subset here: CD45RA+ positively selected. The CDR3 region is CASSFNLAGLFSYNEQFF. The DNA of the CDR3 is TGTGCCAGCAGCTTTAATCTAGCGGGATTATTCTCCTACAATGAGCAGTTCTTC.